This T cell receptor beta chain derives from a study of T cell changes during pregnancy in multiple sclerosis. Libraries were prepared by immunoSEQ multiplex PCR; TCRdb keeps only in-frame clonotypes and omits some of them. The sample includes around 70,000 clones, over 80% of them seen just once. The V gene's germline CDR1 is SGHTA and CDR2 FQGNSA. Trimming took 4 bases from V and 7 from J; bases not matched to a gene: 12. There are 18 residues in the CDR3. The chain couples TRBV7-2 to TRBJ2-1, with 14 bases aligning to TRBD2. The starting material was peripheral blood, obtained before pregnancy. The receptor comes from a female donor with multiple sclerosis, enrolled in a pregnancy study. The CDR3 sequence: CASSSYSGTSGSRNEQFF. CDR3 bases: TGTGCCAGCAGCTCTTACTCCGGGACTAGCGGGAGTCGGAATGAGCAGTTCTTC. The variable domain in full, with the rest retrieved from reference TRBV7-2 and TRBJ2-1, is GAGVSQSPSNKVTEKGKDVELRCDPISGHTALYWYRQSLGQGLEFLIYFQGNSAPDKSGLPSDRFSAERTGGSVSTLTIQRTQQEDSAVYLCASSSYSGTSGSRNEQFFGPGTRLTVL.